This TCR beta chain derives from a study of T cells after yellow fever vaccination. One entry per CDR3 protein results from TCRdb running MiXCR on the 5' RACE reads. The table lists 600,000 to 750,000 distinct CDR3 sequences, over 9% of them singletons, with more than 13% in the top ten. The CDR3 is made up of 16 amino acids. The rearrangement joins TRBV21-1 to TRBJ1-2; the table's TRBD1 call for D was not verified on the DNA. TRBV21-1 is a documented pseudogene. The TCR was taken from a man between 25 and 39 years old who received the YFV17D yellow fever vaccine. The sequenced sample was PBMCs, obtained on the day of the yellow fever booster vaccination. CDR3 nucleotide sequence: TGTGCCAGCAGCAACTCAGGGGCCATAAGTCATATTGGCTACACCTTC. Its translation is CASSNSGAISHIGYTF.